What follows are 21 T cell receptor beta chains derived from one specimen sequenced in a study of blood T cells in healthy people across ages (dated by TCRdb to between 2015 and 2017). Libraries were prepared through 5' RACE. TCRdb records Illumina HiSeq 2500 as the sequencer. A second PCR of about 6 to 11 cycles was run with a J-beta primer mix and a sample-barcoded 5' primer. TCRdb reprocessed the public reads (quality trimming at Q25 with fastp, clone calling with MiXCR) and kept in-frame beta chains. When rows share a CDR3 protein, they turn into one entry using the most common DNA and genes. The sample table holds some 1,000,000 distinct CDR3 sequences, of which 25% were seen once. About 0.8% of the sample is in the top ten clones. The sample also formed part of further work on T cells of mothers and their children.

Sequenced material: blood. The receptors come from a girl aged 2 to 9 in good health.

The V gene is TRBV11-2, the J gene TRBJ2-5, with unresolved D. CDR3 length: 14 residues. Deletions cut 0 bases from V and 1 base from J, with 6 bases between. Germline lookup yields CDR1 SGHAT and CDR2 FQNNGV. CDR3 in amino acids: CASSLEYVQETQYF. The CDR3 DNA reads TGTGCCAGCAGCTTAGAGTACGTCCAAGAGACCCAGTACTTC.

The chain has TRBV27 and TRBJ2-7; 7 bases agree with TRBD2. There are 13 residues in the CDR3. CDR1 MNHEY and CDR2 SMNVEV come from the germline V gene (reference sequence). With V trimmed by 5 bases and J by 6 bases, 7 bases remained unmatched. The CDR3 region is CASSPLTSSEQYF. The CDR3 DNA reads TGTGCCAGCAGTCCGCTGACTAGCTCCGAGCAGTACTTC.

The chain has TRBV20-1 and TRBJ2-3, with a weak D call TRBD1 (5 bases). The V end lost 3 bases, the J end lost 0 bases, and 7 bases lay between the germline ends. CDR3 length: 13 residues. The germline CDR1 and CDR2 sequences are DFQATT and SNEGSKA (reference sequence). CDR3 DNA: TGCAGTGCTAGGACAGATAGCACAGATACGCAGTATTTT. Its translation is CSARTDSTDTQYF.

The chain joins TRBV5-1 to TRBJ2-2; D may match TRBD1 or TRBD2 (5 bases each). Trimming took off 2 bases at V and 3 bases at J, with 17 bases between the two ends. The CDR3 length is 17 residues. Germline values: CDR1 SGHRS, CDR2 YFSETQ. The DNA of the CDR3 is TGCGCCAGCAGCTTTTTTCCAGCAGGGAGTGACACCGGGGAGCTGTTTTTT. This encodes CASSFFPAGSDTGELFF.

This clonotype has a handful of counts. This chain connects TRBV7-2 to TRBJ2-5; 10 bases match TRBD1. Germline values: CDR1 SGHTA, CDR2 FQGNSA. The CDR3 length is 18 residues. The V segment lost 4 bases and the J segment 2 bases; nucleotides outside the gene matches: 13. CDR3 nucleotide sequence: TGTGCCAGCAGCTCTATTTTTGGGACAGGGGCCCCTCAAGAGACCCAGTACTTC. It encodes CASSSIFGTGAPQETQYF.

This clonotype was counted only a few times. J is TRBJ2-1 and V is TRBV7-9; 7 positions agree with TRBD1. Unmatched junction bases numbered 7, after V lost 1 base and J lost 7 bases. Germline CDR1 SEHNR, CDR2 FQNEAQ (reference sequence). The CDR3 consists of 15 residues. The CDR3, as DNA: TGTGCCAGCAGCTTAGTGGTACAGGGGCCGAATGAGCAGTTCTTC. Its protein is CASSLVVQGPNEQFF.

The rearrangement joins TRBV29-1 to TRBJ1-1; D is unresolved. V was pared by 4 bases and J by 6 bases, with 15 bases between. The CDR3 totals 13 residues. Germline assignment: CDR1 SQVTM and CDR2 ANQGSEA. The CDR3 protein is CSVVTLMYAEAFF. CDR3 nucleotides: TGCAGCGTTGTGACCCTCATGTACGCTGAAGCTTTCTTT.

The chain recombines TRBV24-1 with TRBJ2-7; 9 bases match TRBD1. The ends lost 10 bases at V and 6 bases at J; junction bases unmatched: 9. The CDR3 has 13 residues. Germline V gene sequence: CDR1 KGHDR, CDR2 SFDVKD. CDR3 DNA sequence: TGTGCCACGGGAGGACAGGGGCGTAGCGAGCAGTACTTC. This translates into CATGGQGRSEQYF.

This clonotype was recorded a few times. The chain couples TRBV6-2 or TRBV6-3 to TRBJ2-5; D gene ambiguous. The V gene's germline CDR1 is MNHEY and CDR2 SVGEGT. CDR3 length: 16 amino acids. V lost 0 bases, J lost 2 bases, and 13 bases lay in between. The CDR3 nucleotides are TGTGCCAGCAGTTACTCTTGGCCAGGATCACAAGAGACCCAGTACTTC. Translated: CASSYSWPGSQETQYF.

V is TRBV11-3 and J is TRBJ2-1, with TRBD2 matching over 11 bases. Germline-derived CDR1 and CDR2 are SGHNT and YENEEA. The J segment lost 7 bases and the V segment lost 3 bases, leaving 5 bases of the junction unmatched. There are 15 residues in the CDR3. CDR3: CASSFSGGARNEQFF. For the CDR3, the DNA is TGTGCCAGCAGCTTTAGCGGGGGGGCGCGAAATGAGCAGTTCTTC.

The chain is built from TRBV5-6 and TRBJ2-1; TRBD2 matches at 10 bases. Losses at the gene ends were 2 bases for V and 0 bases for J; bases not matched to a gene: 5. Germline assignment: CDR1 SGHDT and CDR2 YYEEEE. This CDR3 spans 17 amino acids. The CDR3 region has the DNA TGTGCCAGCAGCTTATACTCTAGCGGGAGCTCCTACAATGAGCAGTTCTTC. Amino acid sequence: CASSLYSSGSSYNEQFF.

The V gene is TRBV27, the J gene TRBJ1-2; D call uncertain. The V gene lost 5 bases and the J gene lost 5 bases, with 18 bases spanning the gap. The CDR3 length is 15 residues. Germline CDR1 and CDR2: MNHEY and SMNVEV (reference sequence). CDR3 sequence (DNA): TGTGCCAGCAGTCCGGGCGAGATTGGGCATTATGGCTACACCTTC. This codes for CASSPGEIGHYGYTF.

The CDR3 spells CSAREAGRNEQFF. CDR3 in DNA: TGCAGTGCTAGGGAGGCCGGGAGAAATGAGCAGTTCTTC. The rearrangement joins TRBV20-1 to TRBJ2-5, with a weak D call TRBD2 (6 bases). The last part of the DNA fits TRBJ2-1 better; the J call may be wrong. The germline V gene has CDR1 DFQATT and CDR2 SNEGSKA (reference sequence). This CDR3 is 13 amino acids long.

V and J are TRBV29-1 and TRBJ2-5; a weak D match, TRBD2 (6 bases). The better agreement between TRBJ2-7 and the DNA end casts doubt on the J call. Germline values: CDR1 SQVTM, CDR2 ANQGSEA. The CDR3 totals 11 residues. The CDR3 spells CSVWDFYEQYF. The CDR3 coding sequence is TGCAGCGTATGGGACTTTTACGAGCAGTACTTC.

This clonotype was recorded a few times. The CDR3 DNA sequence: TGTGCCAGCACCGATCTAGCGGGGGGGCGTGATACGCAGTATTTT. Translating it yields CASTDLAGGRDTQYF. The rearrangement joins TRBV7-6 to TRBJ2-3, with 12 bases lining up with TRBD2. CDR1 is SGHVS and CDR2 is FNYEAQ in the germline V gene. The CDR3 has 15 residues. The trim removed 7 bases at V and 6 bases at J, leaving 8 bases unmatched. Full variable domain (rest looked up from reference TRBV7-6 and TRBJ2-3): GAGVSQSPRYKVTKRGQDVALRCDPISGHVSLYWYRQALGQGPEFLTYFNYEAQQDKSGLPNDRFSAERPEGSISTLTIQRTEQRDSAMYRCASTDLAGGRDTQYFGPGTRLTVL.

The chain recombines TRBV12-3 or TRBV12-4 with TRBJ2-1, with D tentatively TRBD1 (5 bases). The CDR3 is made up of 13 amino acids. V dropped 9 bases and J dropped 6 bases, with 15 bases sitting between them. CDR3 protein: CASLGPGPNEQFF. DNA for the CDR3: TGTGCCAGTTTGGGGCCAGGGCCCAATGAGCAGTTCTTC.

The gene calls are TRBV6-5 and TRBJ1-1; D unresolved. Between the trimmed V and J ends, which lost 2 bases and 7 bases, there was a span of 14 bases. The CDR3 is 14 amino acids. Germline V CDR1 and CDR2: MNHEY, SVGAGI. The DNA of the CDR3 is TGTGCCAGCAGTTACAATTCTGCAGTCAGTGAAGCTTTCTTT. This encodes CASSYNSAVSEAFF.

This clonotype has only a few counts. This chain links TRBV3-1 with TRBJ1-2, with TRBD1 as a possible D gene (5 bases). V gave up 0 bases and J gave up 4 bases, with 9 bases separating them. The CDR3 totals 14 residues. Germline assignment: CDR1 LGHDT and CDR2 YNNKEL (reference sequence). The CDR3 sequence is CASSQDRQSYGYTF. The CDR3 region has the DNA TGTGCCAGCAGCCAAGATCGACAGTCCTATGGCTACACCTTC.

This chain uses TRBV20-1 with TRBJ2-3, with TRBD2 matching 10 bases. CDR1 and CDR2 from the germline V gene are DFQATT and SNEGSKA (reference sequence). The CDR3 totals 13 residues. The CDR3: CSGQLAGTDTQYF. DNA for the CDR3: TGCAGCGGCCAACTAGCGGGGACAGATACGCAGTATTTT.

CDR3 sequence (DNA): TGTGCCAGCAGCCACAGGGGGCTGGAGACCCAGTACTTC. It codes for CASSHRGLETQYF. The rearrangement uses TRBV7-9 and TRBJ2-5, with TRBD1 matching over 9 bases. The CDR3 length is 13 residues. Germline V gene lookup returns CDR1 SEHNR and CDR2 FQNEAQ (reference sequence). The V segment lost 5 bases and the J segment 5 bases; nucleotides outside the gene matches: 3.

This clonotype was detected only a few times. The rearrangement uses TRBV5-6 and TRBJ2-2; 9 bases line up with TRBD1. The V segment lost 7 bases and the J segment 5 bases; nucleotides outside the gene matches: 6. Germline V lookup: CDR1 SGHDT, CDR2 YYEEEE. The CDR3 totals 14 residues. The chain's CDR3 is CASLGQGRTGELFF. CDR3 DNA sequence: TGTGCCAGCCTGGGACAGGGAAGGACCGGGGAGCTGTTTTTT.